This TCR beta chain is drawn from a study of CXCR3-negative and CXCR3-positive naive CD8 T cells. Study-level points and caveats: Naive CXCR3-positive and CXCR3-negative cells shared similar TRBV-TRBJ usage, unlike memory cells. TRB CDR3 hydrophobicity was greater in CXCR3-positive naive cells than in CXCR3-negative naive cells.

The CDR3 totals 15 residues. Germline V CDR1 and CDR2: MGHRA, YSYEKL. This clonotype is called medium-sized (0.01 to 0.1%) based on its frequency. The antigen is undetermined. Libraries of TRB cDNA were made by 5' RACE and carried UMIs. TCRdb processed the 5' RACE reads again and assigns one entry to each CDR3 protein, with no DNA. Its table records about 2,900 distinct CDR3 sequences. This chain links TRBV4-1 with TRBJ2-1; TCRdb's D call of TRBD2 is untestable without DNA. Sequences were obtained from naive CXCR3+ CD8+ T cells from blood. Subset of the sample: CD45RO-CCR7+CD27+CD95- naive CD8+ T cells expressing CXCR3 (TNR3+). The receptor's source is a human donor in good health. Some clones in this sample may be carry-over from other donors' samples. The CDR3 region is CASSQVGLAGEEQFF.